The clone carrying this T cell receptor (beta chain) was seen only once. These data come from a study of control samples from healthy donors and cancer patients. Germline V gene sequence: CDR1 MDHEN, CDR2 SYDVKM. This CDR3 contains 14 residues. The V and J ends lost 2 bases and 4 bases respectively, with 10 bases between them. Profiling relied on immunoSEQ multiplex PCR, and the TCRdb table lists in-frame clones only, not all of them. The data contain about 52,000 clones, approximately 95% of them seen just once; the ten biggest clones take up 2.4%. The sample was blood. The V gene is TRBV28, the J gene TRBJ2-3; D gene ambiguous. The TCR was taken from a man aged 25 to 45 in good health. The CDR3 DNA reads TGTGCCAGCAGTTTAGACCAAACCGCAGATACGCAGTATTTT. Protein product: CASSLDQTADTQYF.